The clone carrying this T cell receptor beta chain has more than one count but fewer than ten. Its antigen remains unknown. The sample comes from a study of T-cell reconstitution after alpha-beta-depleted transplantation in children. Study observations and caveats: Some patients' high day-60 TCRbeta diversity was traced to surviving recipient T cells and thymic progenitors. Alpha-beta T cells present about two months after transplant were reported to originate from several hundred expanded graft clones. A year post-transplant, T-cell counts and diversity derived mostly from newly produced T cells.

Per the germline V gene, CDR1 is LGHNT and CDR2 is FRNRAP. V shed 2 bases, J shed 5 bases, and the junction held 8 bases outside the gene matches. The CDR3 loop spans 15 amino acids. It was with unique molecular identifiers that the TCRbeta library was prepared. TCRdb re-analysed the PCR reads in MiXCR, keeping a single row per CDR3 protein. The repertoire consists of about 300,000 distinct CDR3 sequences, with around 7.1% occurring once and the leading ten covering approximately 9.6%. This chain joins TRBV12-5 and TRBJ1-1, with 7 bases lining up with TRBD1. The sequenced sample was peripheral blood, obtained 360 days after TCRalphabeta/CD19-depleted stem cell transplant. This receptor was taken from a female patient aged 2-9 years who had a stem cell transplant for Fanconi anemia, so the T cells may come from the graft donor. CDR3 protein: CASGLTGAGSTEAFF. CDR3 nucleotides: TGTGCTAGTGGTTTGACAGGGGCGGGGAGTACTGAAGCTTTCTTT.